The 17 T cell receptor beta chains given below trace back to one sample, sequenced in a study of blood T cell repertoires in COVID-19. Some clones are missing from TCRdb's copy, which holds only in-frame ones; the method was immunoSEQ multiplex PCR. The table shows about 170,000 clones, with about 85% occurring only once. Sequenced material: peripheral blood. The source is a man aged 60-69 years who had recovered from COVID-19.

A single count supports this clone. This chain links TRBV28 with TRBJ2-5, with a possible D match to TRBD1 (5 bases). CDR3 length equals 15 residues. Per germline, CDR1 MDHEN and CDR2 SYDVKM. The V end lost 5 bases, the J end lost 0 bases, and 13 bases lay between the germline ends. CDR3 nucleotides: TGTGCCAGCAGTCCCCTGACAGCCTACCAAGAGACCCAGTACTTC. Its translation: CASSPLTAYQETQYF.

This sequence joins TRBV5-4 and TRBJ2-7; 11 bases align to TRBD1. CDR1 SGHNT and CDR2 YYREEE come from the germline V gene (reference sequence). The junction had 4 bases not matched to a gene; V was cut back by 0 bases and J by 5 bases. This CDR3 is built from 15 residues. CDR3 sequence reads: CASSLVGTGGNEQYF. CDR3 coding DNA: TGTGCCAGCAGCTTGGTCGGGACAGGGGGGAACGAGCAGTACTTC.

The V and J genes are TRBV10-3 and TRBJ2-7, with TRBD1 identical over 7 bases. This CDR3 contains 17 residues. Germline values: CDR1 ENHRY, CDR2 SYGVKD. Trimming removed 1 base from V and 3 bases from J; junction bases left unmatched: 12. Here the CDR3 reads CAISELSPGQSDYEQYF. CDR3 nucleotide sequence: TGTGCCATCAGTGAGTTGTCGCCGGGACAGTCAGACTACGAGCAGTACTTC.

J is TRBJ2-7 and V is TRBV29-1, with 9 nucleotides matching TRBD1. The germline CDR1 and CDR2 sequences are SQVTM and ANQGSEA. The CDR3 is made up of 13 amino acids. J gave up 4 bases and V 7 bases, and 8 bases lay outside the gene matches. The CDR3 sequence is CSASRQGGYEQYF. In nucleotides, the CDR3 is TGCAGCGCTTCTAGACAGGGGGGATACGAGCAGTACTTC.

This chain uses TRBV7-2 with TRBJ2-7; 8 nucleotides agree with TRBD1. Trimming removed 1 base from V and 3 bases from J; junction bases left unmatched: 11. The CDR3 is 17 residues long. Per germline, CDR1 SGHTA and CDR2 FQGNSA. The CDR3 coding sequence is TGTGCCAGCAGCTTAGATATAACGGCAGGGGGCCTCTACGAGCAGTACTTC. Its translation is CASSLDITAGGLYEQYF.

The chain recombines TRBV27 with TRBJ1-1, with a weak D call TRBD1 (6 bases). The CDR3 length is 17 residues. Trimming left V 0 bases short and J 5 bases short, with 19 bases between. Per the germline V gene, CDR1 is MNHEY and CDR2 is SMNVEV (reference sequence). This CDR3 reads CASSLSALGHPKTEAFF. CDR3 sequence (DNA): TGTGCCAGCAGTTTATCGGCCCTGGGACACCCTAAAACTGAAGCTTTCTTT.

With regard to this clone: The junction shows a germline mismatch at one end, possibly a read error. V is TRBV7-7 and J is TRBJ2-6, with D hard to call. Germline V gene sequence: CDR1 SSHAT, CDR2 FNYEAQ (reference sequence). The CDR3 has 14 amino acids. The DNA of the CDR3 is TGTGCTAGCACCCCCTCGGCTGGGGCCAACGTCCTGACTTTC. As protein: CASTPSAGANVLTF.

This clone was picked up a small number of times. The chain joins TRBV19 to TRBJ1-2, with 7 positions matching TRBD1. The germline CDR1 and CDR2 sequences are LNHDA and SQIVND (reference sequence). The CDR3 totals 13 residues. With 2 bases clipped from V and 5 bases from J, the junction kept 2 bases outside the gene matches. CDR3 amino acids: CASSIIQGYGYTF. CDR3 bases: TGTGCCAGTAGTATAATACAGGGGTATGGCTACACCTTC. Together with reference TRBV19 and TRBJ1-2, the CDR3 gives the full variable domain: DGGITQSPKYLFRKEGQNVTLSCEQNLNHDAMYWYRQDPGQGLRLIYYSQIVNDFQKGDIAEGYSVSREKKESFPLTVTSAQKNPTAFYLCASSIIQGYGYTFGSGTRLTVV.

This chain's CDR3 is CASSFTRSGRDEQFF. The DNA for the CDR3 is TGTGCCAGCAGCTTTACCCGATCAGGCAGGGATGAGCAGTTCTTC. V and J are TRBV7-6 and TRBJ2-1; TRBD1 might be the D (5 bases). The CDR3 length is 15 residues. Trimming pared 3 bases from V and 8 bases from J, leaving 17 bases between. Per the germline V gene, CDR1 is SGHVS and CDR2 is FNYEAQ.

The chain joins TRBV29-1 to TRBJ1-1, with D possibly being TRBD1 (6 bases). The germline CDR1 and CDR2 sequences are SQVTM and ANQGSEA. This CDR3 region has 15 residues. V shed 3 bases and J shed 6 bases, with 20 bases lying between them. CDR3 DNA sequence: TGCAGCGTTGAGGAGAACGAGGACAGAGGGTCTGAAGCTTTCTTT. As protein: CSVEENEDRGSEAFF.

This chain connects TRBV29-1 to TRBJ1-6, with 7 bases identical to TRBD1. This CDR3 spans 14 amino acids. From germline, CDR1 is SQVTM and CDR2 ANQGSEA. With V trimmed by 4 bases and J by 10 bases, 10 bases remained unmatched. In DNA form, the CDR3 reads TGCAGCGTTGCCACAGGGGTTGGGGAGTCACCCCTCCACTTT. This encodes CSVATGVGESPLHF.

The J gene is TRBJ2-3, the V gene TRBV11-2; D unclear. From germline, CDR1 is SGHAT and CDR2 FQNNGV. The CDR3 covers 12 residues. V shed 5 bases and J shed 10 bases, with 13 bases lying between them. The CDR3 spells CASSLLSVAQYF. CDR3 DNA: TGTGCCAGCAGCCTACTTTCTGTGGCGCAGTATTTT.

This clone was found many times. The chain has TRBV6-2 or TRBV6-3 and TRBJ2-5, with D perhaps TRBD2 (6 bases). The CDR3 extends over 15 amino acids. Between the trimmed V and J ends, which lost 4 bases and 2 bases, there was a span of 14 bases. Germline assignment: CDR1 MNHEY and CDR2 SVGEGT. The CDR3 region has the DNA TGTGCCAGCAGTTTTGGCGGGGAGATACAAGAGACCCAGTACTTC. Translating it yields CASSFGGEIQETQYF.

This rearrangement joins TRBV4-3 to TRBJ1-1, with a tentative D call TRBD1 (6 bases). The germline gives CDR1 LGHNA, CDR2 YSLEER. The CDR3 extends over 12 amino acids. Trimming left V 4 bases short and J 10 bases short, with 13 bases between. The CDR3 coding sequence is TGCGCCAGCAGCCCTGAGACAGGTTCAGCTTTCTTT. This encodes CASSPETGSAFF.

The rearrangement joins TRBV5-5 to TRBJ2-7, with 10 bases that match TRBD1. Germline loops: CDR1 SGHKS, CDR2 YYEKEE (reference sequence). The CDR3 consists of 16 residues. J gave up 2 bases and V 2 bases, and 7 bases lay outside the gene matches. CDR3 residues: CASSFQGTGATYEQYF. CDR3 nucleotides: TGTGCCAGCAGCTTTCAGGGGACAGGGGCTACCTACGAGCAGTACTTC.

The rearrangement uses TRBV14 and TRBJ2-1; weak D call: TRBD1 (6 bases). Trimming took 6 bases from V and 0 from J, leaving 15 bases between them. Per germline, CDR1 SGHDN and CDR2 FVKESK. The CDR3 is 16 amino acids. The CDR3 nucleotides read TGTGCCAGCAGTCAAATAAGGGGGACCTCCTACAATGAGCAGTTCTTC. This codes for CASSQIRGTSYNEQFF. The full variable domain, with the rest looked up from reference TRBV14 and TRBJ2-1, is EAGVTQFPSHSVIEKGQTVTLRCDPISGHDNLYWYRRVMGKEIKFLLHFVKESKQDESGMPNNRFLAERTGGTYSTLKVQPAELEDSGVYFCASSQIRGTSYNEQFFGPGTRLTVL.

V and J are TRBV7-2 and TRBJ1-6, with a possible D match to TRBD1 (6 bases). This CDR3 contains 15 residues. Germline CDR1 is SGHTA and CDR2 is FQGNSA. Trimming stripped 2 bases from V and 8 bases from J, with 13 bases between. DNA for the CDR3: TGTGCCAGCAGCTTAAACAGGGTACTAGATTCACCCCTCCACTTT. Translated, it gives CASSLNRVLDSPLHF.